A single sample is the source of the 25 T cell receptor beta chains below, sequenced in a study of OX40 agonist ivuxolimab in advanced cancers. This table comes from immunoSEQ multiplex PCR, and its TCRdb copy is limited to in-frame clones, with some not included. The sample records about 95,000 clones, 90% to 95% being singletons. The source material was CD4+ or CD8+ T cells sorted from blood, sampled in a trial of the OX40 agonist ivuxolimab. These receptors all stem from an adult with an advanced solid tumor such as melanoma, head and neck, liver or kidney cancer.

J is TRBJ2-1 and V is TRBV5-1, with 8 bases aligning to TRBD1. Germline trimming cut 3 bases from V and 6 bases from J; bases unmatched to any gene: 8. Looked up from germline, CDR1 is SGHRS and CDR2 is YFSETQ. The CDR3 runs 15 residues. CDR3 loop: CASSSGGRPPNEQFF. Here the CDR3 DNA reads TGCGCCAGCAGCTCAGGGGGCAGGCCACCCAATGAGCAGTTCTTC.

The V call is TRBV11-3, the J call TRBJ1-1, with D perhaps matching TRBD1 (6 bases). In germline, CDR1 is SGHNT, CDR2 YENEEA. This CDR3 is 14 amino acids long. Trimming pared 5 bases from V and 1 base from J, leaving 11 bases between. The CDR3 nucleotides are TGTGCCAGCAGCCTAAGGACAGCGAACACTGAAGCTTTCTTT. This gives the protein CASSLRTANTEAFF.

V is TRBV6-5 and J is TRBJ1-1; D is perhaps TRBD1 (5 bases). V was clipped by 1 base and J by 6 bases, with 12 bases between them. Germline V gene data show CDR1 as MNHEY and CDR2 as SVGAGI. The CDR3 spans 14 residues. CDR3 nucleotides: TGTGCCAGCAGTTACTTCTCAGGGATAGCTGAAGCTTTCTTT. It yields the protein CASSYFSGIAEAFF.

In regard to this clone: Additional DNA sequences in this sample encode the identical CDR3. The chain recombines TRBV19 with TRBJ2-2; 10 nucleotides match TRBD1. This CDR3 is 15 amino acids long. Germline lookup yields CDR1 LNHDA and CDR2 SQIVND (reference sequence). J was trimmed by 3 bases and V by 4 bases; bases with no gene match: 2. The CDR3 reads CASSKTGGDTGELFF. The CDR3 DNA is TGTGCCAGTAGTAAGACAGGGGGCGACACCGGGGAGCTGTTTTTT.

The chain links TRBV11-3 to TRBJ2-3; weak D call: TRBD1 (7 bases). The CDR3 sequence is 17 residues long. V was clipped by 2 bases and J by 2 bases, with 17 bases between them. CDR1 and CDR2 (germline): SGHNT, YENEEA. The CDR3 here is CASSLNPAGGFTDTQYF. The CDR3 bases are TGTGCCAGCAGCTTAAACCCCGCAGGGGGGTTCACAGATACGCAGTATTTT. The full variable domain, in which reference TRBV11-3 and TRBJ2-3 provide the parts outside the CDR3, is EAGVVQSPRYKIIEKKQPVAFWCNPISGHNTLYWYLQNLGQGPELLIRYENEEAVDDSQLPKDRFSAERLKGVDSTLKIQPAELGDSAVYLCASSLNPAGGFTDTQYFGPGTRLTVL.

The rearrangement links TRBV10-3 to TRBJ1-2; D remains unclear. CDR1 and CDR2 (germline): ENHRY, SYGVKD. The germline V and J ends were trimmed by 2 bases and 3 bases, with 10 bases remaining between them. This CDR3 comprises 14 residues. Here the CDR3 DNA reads TGTGCCATCAGTGAGGCCAGCGGTGACTATGGCTACACCTTC. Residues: CAISEASGDYGYTF.

This chain's CDR3 is CASSLDLDTQYF. CDR3 DNA sequence: TGTGCCAGCAGCTTGGACCTGGATACGCAGTATTTT. This sequence joins TRBV5-4 and TRBJ2-3; no clear D. V lost 0 bases, J lost 6 bases, and 5 bases lay in between. The CDR3 spans 12 residues. CDR1 and CDR2 from the germline V gene are SGHNT and YYREEE (reference sequence).

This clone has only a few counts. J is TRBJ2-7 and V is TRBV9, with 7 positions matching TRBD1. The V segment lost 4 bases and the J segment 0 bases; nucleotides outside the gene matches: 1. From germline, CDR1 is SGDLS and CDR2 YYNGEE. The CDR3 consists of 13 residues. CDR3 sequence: CASSRDSSYEQYF. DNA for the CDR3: TGTGCCAGCAGCCGGGACAGCTCCTACGAGCAGTACTTC.

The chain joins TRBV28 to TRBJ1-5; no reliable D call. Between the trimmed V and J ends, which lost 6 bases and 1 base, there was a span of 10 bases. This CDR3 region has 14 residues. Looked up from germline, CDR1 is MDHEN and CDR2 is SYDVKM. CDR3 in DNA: TGTGCCAGCAGCCTTAGGGAAAGCAATCAGCCCCAGCATTTT. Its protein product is CASSLRESNQPQHF.

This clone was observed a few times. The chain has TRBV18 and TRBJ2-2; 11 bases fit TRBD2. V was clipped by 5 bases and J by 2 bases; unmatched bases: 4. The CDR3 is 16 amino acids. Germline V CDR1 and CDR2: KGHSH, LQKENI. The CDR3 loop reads CASSSGTSGNTGELFF. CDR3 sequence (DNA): TGTGCCAGCTCATCCGGGACTAGCGGCAACACCGGGGAGCTGTTTTTT. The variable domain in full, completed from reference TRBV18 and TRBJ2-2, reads NAGVMQNPRHLVRRRGQEARLRCSPMKGHSHVYWYRQLPEEGLKFMVYLQKENIIDESGMPKERFSAEFPKEGPSILRIQQVVRGDSAAYFCASSSGTSGNTGELFFGEGSRLTVL.

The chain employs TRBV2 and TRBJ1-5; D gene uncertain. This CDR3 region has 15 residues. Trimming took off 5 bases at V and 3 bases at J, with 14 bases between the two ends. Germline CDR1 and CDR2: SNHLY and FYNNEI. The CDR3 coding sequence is TGTGCCAGCAGTAACCTGAGAGGACTCAATCAGCCCCAGCATTTT. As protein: CASSNLRGLNQPQHF. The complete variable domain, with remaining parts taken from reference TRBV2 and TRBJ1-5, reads EPEVTQTPSHQVTQMGQEVILRCVPISNHLYFYWYRQILGQKVEFLVSFYNNEISEKSEIFDDQFSVERPDGSNFTLKIRSTKLEDSAMYFCASSNLRGLNQPQHFGDGTRLSIL.

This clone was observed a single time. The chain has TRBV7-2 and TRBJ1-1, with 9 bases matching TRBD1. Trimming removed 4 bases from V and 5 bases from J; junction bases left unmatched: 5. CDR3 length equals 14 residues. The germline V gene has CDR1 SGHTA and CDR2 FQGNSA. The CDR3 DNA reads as TGTGCCAGCAGCTGGGCGACAGGGGGGACTGAAGCTTTCTTT. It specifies CASSWATGGTEAFF.

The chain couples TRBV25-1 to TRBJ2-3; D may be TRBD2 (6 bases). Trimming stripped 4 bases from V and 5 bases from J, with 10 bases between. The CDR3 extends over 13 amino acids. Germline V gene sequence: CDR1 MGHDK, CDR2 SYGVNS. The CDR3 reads CASSGLGGDTQYF. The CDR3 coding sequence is TGTGCCAGCAGTGGACTAGGAGGAGATACGCAGTATTTT.

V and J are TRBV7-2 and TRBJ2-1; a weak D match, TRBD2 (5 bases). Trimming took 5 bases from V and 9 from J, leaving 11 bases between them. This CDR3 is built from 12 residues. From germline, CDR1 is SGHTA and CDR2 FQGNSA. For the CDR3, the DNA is TGTGCCAGCAGCCCTCTAGCTGGTGAGCAGTTCTTC. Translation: CASSPLAGEQFF. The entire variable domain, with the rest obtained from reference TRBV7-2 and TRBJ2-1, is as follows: GAGVSQSPSNKVTEKGKDVELRCDPISGHTALYWYRQSLGQGLEFLIYFQGNSAPDKSGLPSDRFSAERTGGSVSTLTIQRTQQEDSAVYLCASSPLAGEQFFGPGTRLTVL.

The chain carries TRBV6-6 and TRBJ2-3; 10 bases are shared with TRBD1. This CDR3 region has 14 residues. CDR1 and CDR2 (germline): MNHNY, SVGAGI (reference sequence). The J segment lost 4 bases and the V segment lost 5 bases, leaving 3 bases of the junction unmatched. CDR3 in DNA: TGTGCCAGCAGTAAGGGACAGGGGCCAGATACGCAGTATTTT. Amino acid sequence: CASSKGQGPDTQYF.

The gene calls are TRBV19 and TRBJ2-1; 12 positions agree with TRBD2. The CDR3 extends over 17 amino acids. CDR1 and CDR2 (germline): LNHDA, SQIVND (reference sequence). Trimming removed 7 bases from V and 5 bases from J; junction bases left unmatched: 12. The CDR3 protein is CASKALLGLAGNNEQFF. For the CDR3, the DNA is TGTGCCAGTAAGGCCCTCCTCGGACTAGCGGGAAACAATGAGCAGTTCTTC.

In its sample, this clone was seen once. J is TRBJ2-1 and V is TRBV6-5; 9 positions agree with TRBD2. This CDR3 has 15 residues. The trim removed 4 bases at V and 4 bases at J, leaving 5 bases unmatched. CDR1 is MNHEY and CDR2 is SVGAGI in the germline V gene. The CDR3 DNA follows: TGTGCCAGCAGTTTGCGGCTAGCGGGATACAATGAGCAGTTCTTC. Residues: CASSLRLAGYNEQFF.

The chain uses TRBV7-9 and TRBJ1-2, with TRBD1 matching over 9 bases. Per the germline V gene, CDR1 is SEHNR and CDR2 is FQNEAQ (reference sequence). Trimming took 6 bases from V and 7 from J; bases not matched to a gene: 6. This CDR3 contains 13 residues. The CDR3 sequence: CASSQTGGLGYTF. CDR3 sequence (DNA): TGTGCCAGCAGTCAAACAGGGGGCCTTGGCTACACCTTC. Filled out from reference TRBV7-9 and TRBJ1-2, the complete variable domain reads DTGVSQNPRHKITKRGQNVTFRCDPISEHNRLYWYRQTLGQGPEFLTYFQNEAQLEKSRLLSDRFSAERPKGSFSTLEIQRTEQGDSAMYLCASSQTGGLGYTFGSGTRLTVV.

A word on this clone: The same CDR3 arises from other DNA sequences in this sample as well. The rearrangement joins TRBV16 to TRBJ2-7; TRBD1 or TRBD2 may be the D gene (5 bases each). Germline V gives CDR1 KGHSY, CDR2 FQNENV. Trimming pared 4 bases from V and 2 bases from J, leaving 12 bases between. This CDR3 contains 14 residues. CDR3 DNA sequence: TGTGCCAGCAGCCGGCCGGGGCGGGCCTACGAGCAGTACTTC. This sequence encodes CASSRPGRAYEQYF.

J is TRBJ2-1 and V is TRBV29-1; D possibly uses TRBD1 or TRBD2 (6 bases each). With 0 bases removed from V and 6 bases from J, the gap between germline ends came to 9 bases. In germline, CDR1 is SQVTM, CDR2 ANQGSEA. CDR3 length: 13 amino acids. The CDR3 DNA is TGCAGCGTTGAAGATGGAGGGGGCAATGAGCAGTTCTTC. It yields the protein CSVEDGGGNEQFF.

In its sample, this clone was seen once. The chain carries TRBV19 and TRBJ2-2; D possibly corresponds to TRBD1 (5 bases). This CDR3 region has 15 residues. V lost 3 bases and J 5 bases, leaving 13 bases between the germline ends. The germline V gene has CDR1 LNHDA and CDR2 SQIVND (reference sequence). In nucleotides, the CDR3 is TGTGCCAGTAGTATCATGGGGCTGGGGACCGGGGAGCTGTTTTTT. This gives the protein CASSIMGLGTGELFF.

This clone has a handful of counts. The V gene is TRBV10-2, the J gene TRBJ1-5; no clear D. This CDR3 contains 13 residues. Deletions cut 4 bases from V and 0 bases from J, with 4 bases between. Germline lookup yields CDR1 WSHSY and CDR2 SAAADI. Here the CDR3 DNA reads TGCGCCAGCAGTGTAATTAGCAATCAGCCCCAGCATTTT. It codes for CASSVISNQPQHF.

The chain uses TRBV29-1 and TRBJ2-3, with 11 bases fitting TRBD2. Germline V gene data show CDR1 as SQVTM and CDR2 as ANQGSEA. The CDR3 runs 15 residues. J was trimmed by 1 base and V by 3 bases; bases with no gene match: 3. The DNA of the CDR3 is TGCAGCGTTGACGGGACTAGCGGTCGCACAGATACGCAGTATTTT. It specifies CSVDGTSGRTDTQYF.

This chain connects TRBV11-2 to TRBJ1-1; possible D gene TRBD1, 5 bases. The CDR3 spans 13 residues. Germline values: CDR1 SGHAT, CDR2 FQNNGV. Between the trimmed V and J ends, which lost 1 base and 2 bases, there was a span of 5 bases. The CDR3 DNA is TGTGCCAGCAGCTTAGGGACAAACACTGAAGCTTTCTTT. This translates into CASSLGTNTEAFF.

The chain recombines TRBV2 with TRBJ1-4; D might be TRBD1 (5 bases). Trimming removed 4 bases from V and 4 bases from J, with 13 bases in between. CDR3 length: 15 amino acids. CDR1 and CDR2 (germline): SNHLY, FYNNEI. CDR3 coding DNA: TGTGCCAGCAGTGGCCGGGACCGTTTTAATGAAAAACTGTTTTTT. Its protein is CASSGRDRFNEKLFF.